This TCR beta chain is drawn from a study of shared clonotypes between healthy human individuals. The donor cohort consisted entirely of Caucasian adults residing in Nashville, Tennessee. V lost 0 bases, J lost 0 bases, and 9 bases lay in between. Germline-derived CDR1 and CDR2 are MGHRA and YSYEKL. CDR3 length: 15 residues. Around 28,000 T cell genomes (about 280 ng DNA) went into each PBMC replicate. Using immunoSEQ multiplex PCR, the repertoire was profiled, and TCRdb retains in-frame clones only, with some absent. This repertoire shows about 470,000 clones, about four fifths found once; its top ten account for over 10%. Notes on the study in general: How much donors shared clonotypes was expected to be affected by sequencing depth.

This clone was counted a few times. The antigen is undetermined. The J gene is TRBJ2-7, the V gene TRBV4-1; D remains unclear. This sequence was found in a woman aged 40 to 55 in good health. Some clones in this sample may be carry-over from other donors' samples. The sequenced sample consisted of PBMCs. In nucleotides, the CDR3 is TGCGCCAGCAGCCAAGAGGGAAGCCTCTCCTACGAGCAGTACTTC. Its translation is CASSQEGSLSYEQYF.